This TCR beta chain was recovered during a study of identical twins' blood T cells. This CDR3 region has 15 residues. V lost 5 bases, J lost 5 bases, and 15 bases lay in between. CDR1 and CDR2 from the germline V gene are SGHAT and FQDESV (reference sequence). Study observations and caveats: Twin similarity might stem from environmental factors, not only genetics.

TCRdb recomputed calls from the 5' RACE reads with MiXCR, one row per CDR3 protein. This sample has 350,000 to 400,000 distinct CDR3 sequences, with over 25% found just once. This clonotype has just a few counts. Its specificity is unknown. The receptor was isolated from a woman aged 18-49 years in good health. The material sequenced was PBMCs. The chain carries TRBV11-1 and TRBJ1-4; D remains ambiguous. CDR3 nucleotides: TGTGCCAGCAGCGGAAGTGGGTCACTAAATGAAAAACTGTTTTTT. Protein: CASSGSGSLNEKLFF. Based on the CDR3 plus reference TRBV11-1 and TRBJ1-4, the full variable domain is EAEVAQSPRYKITEKSQAVAFWCDPISGHATLYWYRQILGQGPELLVQFQDESVVDDSQLPKDRFSAERLKGVDSTLKIQPAELGDSAMYLCASSGSGSLNEKLFFGSGTQLSVL.